One and the same sample provided the 23 T cell receptor beta chains below, sequenced in a study of cytomegalovirus exposure and HLA in healthy donors. It was with 60 Vbeta and 13 Jbeta primers that the PCR ran. Measured with immunoSEQ multiplex PCR; TCRdb has only the in-frame clones, and not every one. Among about 100,000 clones listed, approximately 74% were seen once. The sample was PBMCs. These receptors came from a woman aged 35 to 49 in good health and CMV-seronegative.

This clone was seen only once. Other DNA sequences within the sample encode an identical CDR3. The CDR3 DNA is TGCAGTGCTCGGACAACCTACGAGCAGTACTTC. It is translated as CSARTTYEQYF. The chain employs TRBV20-1 and TRBJ2-7; maybe TRBD1 (5 bases). Trimming took 5 bases from V and 2 from J, leaving 7 bases between them. CDR3 length equals 11 residues. Germline loops: CDR1 DFQATT, CDR2 SNEGSKA (reference sequence).

This chain links TRBV7-9 with TRBJ1-3; TRBD1 is a possible D gene (6 bases). Trimming stripped 4 bases from V and 1 base from J, with 17 bases between. This CDR3 region has 17 residues. The germline CDR1 and CDR2 sequences are SEHNR and FQNEAQ (reference sequence). The CDR3 DNA sequence: TGTGCCAGCAGCTATAACGTACAGGGTAATTCTGGAAACACCATATATTTT. Its protein is CASSYNVQGNSGNTIYF.

The chain links TRBV5-1 to TRBJ2-1, with 7 bases identical to TRBD1. CDR1 and CDR2 from the germline V gene are SGHRS and YFSETQ. V lost 2 bases, J lost 2 bases, and 4 bases stayed unmatched. This CDR3 has 15 residues. The CDR3 region is CASSFRQGPYNEQFF. The DNA for the CDR3 is TGCGCCAGCAGCTTCCGACAGGGCCCCTACAATGAGCAGTTCTTC.

This chain uses TRBV5-1 with TRBJ1-3; TRBD1 matches at 10 bases. The CDR3 contains 15 residues. Germline CDR1 reads SGHRS; CDR2 reads YFSETQ. V shed 4 bases and J 4 bases; nucleotides not matched to a gene: 5. CDR3 sequence (DNA): TGCGCCAGCAGCATAGGACAGGGGGTCGGAAACACCATATATTTT. Protein product: CASSIGQGVGNTIYF.

The rearrangement joins TRBV5-6 to TRBJ2-3; TRBD1 matches at 7 bases. Germline loops: CDR1 SGHDT, CDR2 YYEEEE. The CDR3 length is 17 residues. V shed 5 bases and J 2 bases; nucleotides not matched to a gene: 14. The CDR3 reads CASSDTGASGSTDTQYF. Written as DNA, the CDR3 is TGTGCCAGCAGTGATACAGGGGCCTCGGGGTCCACAGATACGCAGTATTTT.

The gene calls are TRBV28 and TRBJ1-5; 10 bases match TRBD1. Germline lookup yields CDR1 MDHEN and CDR2 SYDVKM. With 6 bases clipped from V and 5 bases from J, the junction kept 7 bases outside the gene matches. The CDR3 covers 15 residues. CDR3 bases: TGTGCCAGCAGGTACAATGACAGGGGGCATCAGCCCCAGCATTTT. Protein sequence: CASRYNDRGHQPQHF.

The genes are TRBV5-4 and TRBJ2-3; 7 bases fit TRBD2. Trimming cost V 0 bases and J 2 bases; bases outside gene matches: 9. The CDR3 extends over 17 amino acids. CDR1 SGHNT and CDR2 YYREEE come from the germline V gene (reference sequence). The CDR3 reads CASSLAGRESYTDTQYF. The DNA for the CDR3 is TGTGCCAGCAGCTTGGCCGGGCGGGAGTCATACACAGATACGCAGTATTTT.

The V gene is TRBV6-5, the J gene TRBJ2-3; D is unclear. Germline CDR1 reads MNHEY; CDR2 reads SVGAGI. The ends were cut back, 6 bases at V and 4 bases at J, with 14 bases in the middle. CDR3 size: 14 residues. In nucleotides, the CDR3 is TGTGCCAGCAGACTCGGTACCTCCCCAGATACGCAGTATTTT. Translated, it gives CASRLGTSPDTQYF.

This clone appeared a few times. This chain links TRBV9 with TRBJ1-3; D uncertain. The V gene lost 0 bases and the J gene lost 1 base, with 5 bases spanning the gap. The CDR3 is 14 residues long. Looked up from germline, CDR1 is SGDLS and CDR2 is YYNGEE. The CDR3 here is CASSVAQSGNTIYF. The DNA of the CDR3 is TGTGCCAGCAGCGTAGCACAGTCTGGAAACACCATATATTTT.

This clone appeared a few times. The chain combines TRBV29-1 with TRBJ1-2; no clear D. The CDR3 loop spans 11 amino acids. Germline CDR1 reads SQVTM; CDR2 reads ANQGSEA. V dropped 1 base and J dropped 6 bases, with 6 bases sitting between them. DNA for the CDR3: TGCAGCGTTGAAGGGGCGAATGGCTACACCTTC. It yields the protein CSVEGANGYTF. Full variable domain (missing parts from reference TRBV29-1 and TRBJ1-2): SAVISQKPSRDICQRGTSLTIQCQVDSQVTMMFWYRQQPGQSLTLIATANQGSEATYESGFVIDKFPISRPNLTFSTLTVSNMSPEDSSIYLCSVEGANGYTFGSGTRLTVV.

The chain carries TRBV5-1 and TRBJ1-1; D unclear. V was pared by 4 bases and J by 2 bases, with 12 bases between. The CDR3 sequence is 14 residues long. Germline V gene lookup returns CDR1 SGHRS and CDR2 YFSETQ. CDR3 DNA sequence: TGCGCCAGCAGCCCGAGACGGGAAAACACTGAAGCTTTCTTT. This codes for CASSPRRENTEAFF.

The chain combines TRBV27 with TRBJ2-1; 12 nucleotides agree with TRBD1. Germline lookup yields CDR1 MNHEY and CDR2 SMNVEV (reference sequence). Germline trimming cut 5 bases from V and 9 bases from J; bases unmatched to any gene: 11. The CDR3 length is 16 residues. The CDR3 region is CASSTLGTGGLLEQFF. In DNA form, the CDR3 reads TGTGCCAGCAGTACTCTGGGGACAGGGGGCTTACTTGAGCAGTTCTTC.

This clone was seen a single time. This chain joins TRBV11-3 and TRBJ2-7, with D maybe TRBD2 (5 bases). The CDR3 loop spans 14 amino acids. The V end lost 1 base, the J end lost 3 bases, and 10 bases lay between the germline ends. The germline gives CDR1 SGHNT, CDR2 YENEEA. CDR3 loop: CASSLGTGNYEQYF. CDR3 bases: TGTGCCAGCAGCTTAGGGACCGGGAACTACGAGCAGTACTTC.

This sequence joins TRBV9 and TRBJ2-7; 7 nucleotides line up with TRBD1. V lost 8 bases and J lost 0; bases outside the gene matches: 2. Germline loops: CDR1 SGDLS, CDR2 YYNGEE. The CDR3 extends over 12 amino acids. CDR3 residues: CARTGSSYEQYF. The CDR3 nucleotides read TGTGCCAGGACAGGGAGCTCCTACGAGCAGTACTTC. The full variable domain, its missing parts supplied by reference TRBV9 and TRBJ2-7, is DSGVTQTPKHLITATGQRVTLRCSPRSGDLSVYWYQQSLDQGLQFLIQYYNGEERAKGNILERFSAQQFPDLHSELNLSSLELGDSALYFCARTGSSYEQYFGPGTRLTVT.

The chain is built from TRBV29-1 and TRBJ2-3; 10 bases align to TRBD2. Germline V gives CDR1 SQVTM, CDR2 ANQGSEA. The CDR3 length is 18 residues. V lost 0 bases and J lost 7; bases outside the gene matches: 16. The CDR3 nucleotides are TGCAGCGTTGAAGATCCCCTGGGGGCGAGCGGGGGGGCCTATACGCAGTATTTT. Encoded protein: CSVEDPLGASGGAYTQYF.

The chain carries TRBV4-3 and TRBJ2-5, with 10 nucleotides matching TRBD2. The CDR3 totals 18 residues. From germline, CDR1 is LGHNA and CDR2 YSLEER. The V gene end was trimmed by 3 bases and the J gene end by 5 bases; junction bases not matched to a gene: 15. The CDR3 coding sequence is TGCGCCAGCAGCCAGGGAGGCGGGGCAGCGGGGGGGCTTGAGACCCAGTACTTC. Its protein is CASSQGGGAAGGLETQYF.

V and J are TRBV11-2 and TRBJ2-3, with 7 bases matching TRBD2. The CDR3 consists of 14 residues. Trimming took 5 bases from V and 3 from J; bases not matched to a gene: 5. Germline V gives CDR1 SGHAT, CDR2 FQNNGV. The CDR3 region has the DNA TGTGCCAGCAGCGCGGGACTAATAACAGATACGCAGTATTTT. It is translated as CASSAGLITDTQYF. Using reference TRBV11-2 and TRBJ2-3 for the parts outside the CDR3, the full variable domain is EAGVAQSPRYKIIEKRQSVAFWCNPISGHATLYWYQQILGQGPKLLIQFQNNGVVDDSQLPKDRFSAERLKGVDSTLKIQPAKLEDSAVYLCASSAGLITDTQYFGPGTRLTVL.

CDR3 region: CASSGTSEGEQFF. CDR3 coding DNA: TGTGCCAGCAGTGGGACTAGCGAGGGTGAGCAGTTCTTC. The rearrangement uses TRBV6-6 and TRBJ2-1, with TRBD2 matching 10 bases. The CDR3 runs 13 residues. The germline CDR1 and CDR2 sequences are MNHNY and SVGAGI (reference sequence). The V segment lost 5 bases and the J segment 9 bases; nucleotides outside the gene matches: 4.

The chain uses TRBV21-1 and TRBJ2-1; the table calls TRBD1, which could not be checked here. TRBV21-1 is designated a pseudogene. The CDR3 runs to 13 residues. This CDR3 reads CASSKGRFDEQFF. CDR3 coding DNA: TGTGCCAGCAGCAAAGGCAGGTTCGATGAGCAGTTCTTC.

This chain links TRBV27 with TRBJ2-5, with 10 bases that match TRBD1. Germline V gene data show CDR1 as MNHEY and CDR2 as SMNVEV (reference sequence). After removal of 6 bases from V and 4 bases from J, the junction contained 8 bases not matched to a gene. CDR3 length equals 15 residues. In DNA, the CDR3 is TGTGCCAGCAGACCAGCTGACAGGGGGCGAGAGACCCAGTACTTC. The encoded protein is CASRPADRGRETQYF.

The J gene is TRBJ1-6, the V gene TRBV18; no reliable D call. CDR3 length: 13 residues. V shed 2 bases and J shed 10 bases, with 9 bases lying between them. Germline V gives CDR1 KGHSH, CDR2 LQKENI. Here the CDR3 DNA reads TGTGCCAGCTCACCAGGAGGGAACTCACCCCTCCACTTT. Translation gives CASSPGGNSPLHF.

As for this clone: The junction shows a germline mismatch at one end, possibly a read error. Within the sample, other DNA sequences also encode this same CDR3. This sequence joins TRBV30 and TRBJ1-2; D call uncertain. This CDR3 has 14 amino acids. Germline V gene sequence: CDR1 GTSNPN, CDR2 SVGIG (reference sequence). CDR3 region: CAWTITENSYGYTF. The CDR3, as DNA: TGTGCTTGGACTATAACGGAGAACTCCTATGGCTACACCTTC.

The genes are TRBV5-6 and TRBJ2-5, with 11 nucleotides matching TRBD1. After removal of 4 bases from V and 5 bases from J, the junction contained 10 bases not matched to a gene. This CDR3 comprises 16 residues. The germline CDR1 and CDR2 sequences are SGHDT and YYEEEE. In DNA form, the CDR3 reads TGTGCCAGCAGCGTCCCGGGGACAGGGGGGTATGAGACCCAGTACTTC. Its protein product is CASSVPGTGGYETQYF.